The 22 T cell receptor beta chains below were found in one sample sequenced in a study of T cell changes during pregnancy in multiple sclerosis. Only in-frame clones appear in the TCRdb table, and some are missing; sequencing was by immunoSEQ multiplex PCR. The sample has around 64,000 clones; 93% are singletons. The sequencing here drew on CD8+ T cells from peripheral blood mononuclear cells, taken in the third trimester of pregnancy. These receptors were taken from a female donor with multiple sclerosis, enrolled in a pregnancy study.

The genes are TRBV4-1 and TRBJ1-1; 8 bases are shared with TRBD1. This CDR3 spans 16 amino acids. J was trimmed by 1 base and V by 4 bases; bases with no gene match: 8. CDR1 and CDR2 from the germline V gene are MGHRA and YSYEKL. The CDR3 region is CASSLKLTGGNTEAFF. As DNA, the CDR3 is TGCGCCAGCAGCCTTAAATTAACAGGGGGGAACACTGAAGCTTTCTTT.

The CDR3 here is CASSLGQGAYEQYF. The CDR3 coding sequence is TGTGCCAGCAGCTTAGGCCAGGGGGCCTACGAGCAGTACTTC. The rearrangement links TRBV7-9 to TRBJ2-7; 7 bases agree with TRBD1. The CDR3 has 14 amino acids. Per germline, CDR1 SEHNR and CDR2 FQNEAQ (reference sequence). Trimming removed 1 base from V and 2 bases from J; junction bases left unmatched: 2. Full variable domain (remainder filled in from reference TRBV7-9 and TRBJ2-7): DTGVSQNPRHKITKRGQNVTFRCDPISEHNRLYWYRQTLGQGPEFLTYFQNEAQLEKSRLLSDRFSAERPKGSFSTLEIQRTEQGDSAMYLCASSLGQGAYEQYFGPGTRLTVT.

This clone has only one observation. This chain joins TRBV29-1 and TRBJ1-2; 8 bases are a match to TRBD1. The germline V gene encodes CDR1 SQVTM and CDR2 ANQGSEA. V dropped 4 bases and J dropped 8; count of bases not matched to a gene: 6. The CDR3 loop spans 12 amino acids. The CDR3, as DNA: TGCAGCGTTGTCGGGACAGGAGGCGGCTACACCTTC. Its translation: CSVVGTGGGYTF.

Notes on this clone: At the DNA level, this CDR3 is encoded by other sequences in the same sample as well. This chain connects TRBV19 to TRBJ1-1; D is ambiguous. The ends were cut back, 3 bases at V and 0 bases at J, with 5 bases in the middle. From germline, CDR1 is LNHDA and CDR2 SQIVND (reference sequence). CDR3 length equals 13 residues. Written as DNA, the CDR3 is TGTGCCAGTAGTATTTCAGTGAACACTGAAGCTTTCTTT. The encoded protein is CASSISVNTEAFF.

The CDR3 here is CASSLITGHQETQYF. CDR3 bases: TGTGCCAGCAGTTTGATAACAGGCCACCAAGAGACCCAGTACTTC. J is TRBJ2-5 and V is TRBV27; weak D call: TRBD1 (5 bases). This CDR3 is 15 amino acids long. Per germline, CDR1 MNHEY and CDR2 SMNVEV (reference sequence). Trimming took 3 bases from V and 0 from J, leaving 11 bases between them.

The V call is TRBV27, the J call TRBJ1-5, with D tentatively TRBD1 (6 bases). With 2 bases removed from V and 0 bases from J, the gap between germline ends came to 17 bases. The CDR3 contains 18 residues. From germline, CDR1 is MNHEY and CDR2 SMNVEV (reference sequence). Here the CDR3 DNA reads TGTGCCAGCAGTTTAATTGCCCCGGACAGTTATAGCAATCAGCCCCAGCATTTT. Translated, it gives CASSLIAPDSYSNQPQHF.

The chain is built from TRBV30 and TRBJ2-1; 15 bases fit TRBD2. This CDR3 contains 18 residues. Germline lookup yields CDR1 GTSNPN and CDR2 SVGIG (reference sequence). V was clipped by 1 base and J by 6 bases; unmatched bases: 10. This CDR3 reads CAWSDEGLAGGGVNEQFF. Here the CDR3 DNA reads TGTGCCTGGAGTGATGAGGGACTAGCGGGAGGCGGTGTCAATGAGCAGTTCTTC.

The chain is built from TRBV11-2 and TRBJ2-1, with 8 bases matching TRBD2. V was clipped by 2 bases and J by 2 bases; unmatched bases: 5. The V gene's germline CDR1 is SGHAT and CDR2 FQNNGV. The CDR3 has 16 amino acids. The CDR3 DNA is TGTGCCAGCAGCTTATACGGGGGGGGGACCTACAATGAGCAGTTCTTC. It encodes CASSLYGGGTYNEQFF.

This sequence joins TRBV6-5 and TRBJ2-1; 7 bases line up with TRBD2. This CDR3 has 15 amino acids. V gave up 7 bases and J gave up 4 bases; unmatched junction bases: 10. The germline V gene encodes CDR1 MNHEY and CDR2 SVGAGI. CDR3 region: CASKLGGTGYNEQFF. CDR3 DNA sequence: TGTGCCAGCAAGCTGGGGGGGACGGGTTACAATGAGCAGTTCTTC.

DNA for the CDR3: TGTGCCAGCAGCGTGGGACAGGGGGCTGAGAATGAGCAGTTCTTC. It codes for CASSVGQGAENEQFF. The rearrangement uses TRBV7-9 and TRBJ2-1; 12 bases line up with TRBD1. V shed 5 bases and J 7 bases; nucleotides not matched to a gene: 6. CDR3 length equals 15 residues. CDR1 SEHNR and CDR2 FQNEAQ come from the germline V gene (reference sequence).

A word on this clone: The sample has other DNA sequences that encode this CDR3 too. The chain combines TRBV19 with TRBJ2-7, with TRBD2 matching over 9 bases. The length of the CDR3 is 15 residues. Germline values: CDR1 LNHDA, CDR2 SQIVND (reference sequence). V lost 3 bases to trimming and J lost 1 base; unmatched junction nucleotides: 4. The CDR3 reads CASSISGSASYEQYF. As DNA, the CDR3 is TGTGCCAGTAGTATTAGCGGGAGTGCGTCCTACGAGCAGTACTTC.

This rearrangement joins TRBV27 to TRBJ1-5; TRBD1 might be the D (6 bases). CDR1 is MNHEY and CDR2 is SMNVEV in the germline V gene (reference sequence). The V end was cut by 2 bases, the J end by 2 bases, with 13 bases between. This CDR3 is built from 16 residues. The CDR3 nucleotides are TGTGCCAGCAGTTTACGCACAGGGTTTGGCAATCAGCCCCAGCATTTT. Amino acid sequence: CASSLRTGFGNQPQHF.

V gene TRBV27 combines with J gene TRBJ2-2, with 9 bases identical to TRBD2. J lost 4 bases, V lost 2 bases, and 11 bases had no gene match. This CDR3 is built from 18 residues. Germline V lookup: CDR1 MNHEY, CDR2 SMNVEV (reference sequence). CDR3 loop: CASSLASYWREGTGELFF. The CDR3 DNA follows: TGTGCCAGCAGTTTAGCGTCCTATTGGCGGGAGGGCACCGGGGAGCTGTTTTTT.

This clone has a single count. The chain couples TRBV5-1 to TRBJ1-2; the D is unclear. This CDR3 contains 15 residues. Deletions cut 0 bases from V and 2 bases from J, with 11 bases between. Germline loops: CDR1 SGHRS, CDR2 YFSETQ. The CDR3 sequence: CASSLDLGTNYGYTF. Written as DNA, the CDR3 is TGCGCCAGCAGCTTGGATCTTGGCACGAACTATGGCTACACCTTC.

A note on this clone: Other DNA variants within this sample encode the same CDR3. The V gene is TRBV19, the J gene TRBJ2-7, with D possibly being TRBD1 (6 bases). The CDR3 is 15 amino acids. V was shortened by 3 bases and J by 1 base, with 13 bases between the two germline ends. CDR1 is LNHDA, CDR2 SQIVND, per germline (reference sequence). Here the CDR3 DNA reads TGTGCCAGTAGTATCGGTACAGGGTTGTCCTACGAGCAGTACTTC. It translates to CASSIGTGLSYEQYF.

The rearrangement joins TRBV29-1 to TRBJ2-1; possible D gene TRBD1, 5 bases. There are 12 residues in the CDR3. CDR1 and CDR2 (germline): SQVTM, ANQGSEA. Trimming shortened V by 6 bases and J by 4 bases, and 10 bases separated the two germline ends. This chain's CDR3 is CSVTSGYNEQFF. The CDR3 region has the DNA TGCAGCGTGACCTCAGGGTACAATGAGCAGTTCTTC.

This rearrangement joins TRBV27 to TRBJ2-1; 12 nucleotides line up with TRBD2. V was clipped by 5 bases and J by 4 bases; unmatched bases: 9. The CDR3 covers 17 residues. CDR1 and CDR2 (germline): MNHEY, SMNVEV (reference sequence). The CDR3 DNA is TGTGCCAGCAGTCCCGTCTGGACTAGCGGGGTTTACAATGAGCAGTTCTTC. Encoded protein: CASSPVWTSGVYNEQFF.

This chain joins TRBV5-1 and TRBJ2-2, with 13 nucleotides matching TRBD2. The germline V gene encodes CDR1 SGHRS and CDR2 YFSETQ. The CDR3 totals 17 residues. Unmatched junction bases numbered 3, after V lost 4 bases and J lost 0 bases. The CDR3 nucleotides read TGCGCCAGCAGCCCGGGACTAGCGGGACCGAACACCGGGGAGCTGTTTTTT. Its translation: CASSPGLAGPNTGELFF.

This chain uses TRBV23-1 with TRBJ2-1, with a weak D call TRBD1 (7 bases). Being an ORF, TRBV23-1 has a function that is uncertain. V lost 10 bases, J lost 1 base, and 32 bases lay in between. CDR3 length: 20 residues. This chain's CDR3 is CAIPSPGQPYWRGSYNEQFF. CDR3 in DNA: TGCGCCATCCCGTCACCGGGACAGCCATACTGGAGGGGATCCTACAATGAGCAGTTCTTC.

V and J are TRBV4-1 and TRBJ2-5; D gene uncertain. The ends were cut back, 0 bases at V and 5 bases at J, with 10 bases in the middle. This CDR3 region has 14 residues. Germline CDR1 and CDR2: MGHRA and YSYEKL. CDR3 bases: TGCGCCAGCAGCCAAGAGCGAGCACGGGAGACCCAGTACTTC. Translated: CASSQERARETQYF.

The chain employs TRBV2 and TRBJ2-3, with D possibly TRBD1 on 6 matching bases. The CDR3 runs to 13 residues. V was shortened by 9 bases and J by 6 bases, with 16 bases between the two germline ends. Germline V gene lookup returns CDR1 SNHLY and CDR2 FYNNEI. CDR3 loop: CARGQGGGDTQYF. CDR3 nucleotide sequence: TGTGCCAGGGGTCAAGGGGGTGGTGATACGCAGTATTTT.

The gene calls are TRBV4-2 and TRBJ2-7; 12 bases map to TRBD2. V was clipped by 4 bases and J by 4 bases; unmatched bases: 2. This CDR3 is 14 amino acids long. Looked up from germline, CDR1 is LGHNA and CDR2 is YNFKEQ. CDR3 nucleotide sequence: TGTGCCAGCAGCCCGGGACTAGCGGGTTACGAGCAGTACTTC. It translates to CASSPGLAGYEQYF.